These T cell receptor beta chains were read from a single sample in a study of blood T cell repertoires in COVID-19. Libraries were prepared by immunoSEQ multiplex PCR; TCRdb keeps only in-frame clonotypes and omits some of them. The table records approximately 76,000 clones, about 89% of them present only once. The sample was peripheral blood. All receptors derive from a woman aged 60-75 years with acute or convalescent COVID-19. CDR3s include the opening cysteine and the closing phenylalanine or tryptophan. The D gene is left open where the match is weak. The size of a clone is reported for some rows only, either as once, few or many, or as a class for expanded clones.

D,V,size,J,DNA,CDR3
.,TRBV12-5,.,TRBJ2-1,TGTGCTAGTGGTATCCCTTCCGCGGGGGCAAAAAATGAGCAGTTCTTC,CASGIPSAGAKNEQFF
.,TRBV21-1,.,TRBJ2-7,TGTGCCAGCAGCGAAAGTTCCGGCTCCTACGAGCAGTACTTC,CASSESSGSYEQYF
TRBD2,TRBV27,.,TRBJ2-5,TGTGCCAGCAGTTTAGCTAGCGGGGACCAAGAGACCCAGTACTTC,CASSLASGDQETQYF
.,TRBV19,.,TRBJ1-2,TGTGCCAGTAGCCTCTTGTCCCGGGAGGGCTACACCTTC,CASSLLSREGYTF
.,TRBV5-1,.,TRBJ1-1,TGCGCCAGCAGTTTCCAGAGAGGTTTGAACACTGAAGCTTTCTTT,CASSFQRGLNTEAFF
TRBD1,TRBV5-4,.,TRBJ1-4,TGTGCCAGCAGCATGACAGGGGGCTATGAAAAACTGTTTTTT,CASSMTGGYEKLFF
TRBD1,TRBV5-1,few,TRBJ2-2,TGCGCCAGCAGCCCTGACAGGGGGAATTCACCCGGGGAGCTGTTTTTT,CASSPDRGNSPGELFF
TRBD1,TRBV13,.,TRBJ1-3,TGTGCCAGCAGCTTCGACAGGGGGCGAAACACCATATATTTT,CASSFDRGRNTIYF
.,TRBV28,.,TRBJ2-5,TGTGCCAGCACCTCGGTGCTAAGGGGAGAGACCCAGTACTTC,CASTSVLRGETQYF
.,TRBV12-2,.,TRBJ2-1,TGTGCAAGTCGCTCTAGCGGGGGGGCCTCCTACAATGAGCAGTTCTTC,CASRSSGGASYNEQFF
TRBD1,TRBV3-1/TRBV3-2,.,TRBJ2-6,TGTGCCAGCAGCCGAGAGACAGGGACCACCTCTGGGGCCAACGTCCTGACTTTC,CASSRETGTTSGANVLTF
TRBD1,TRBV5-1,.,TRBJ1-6,TGCGCCAGCAGCTTGGCCGGGGGACAGGTTAATTCACCCCTCCACTTT,CASSLAGGQVNSPLHF
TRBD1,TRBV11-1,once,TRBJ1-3,TGTGCCAGCAGCTCAACAGGGGGAACTGGAAACACCATATATTTT,CASSSTGGTGNTIYF
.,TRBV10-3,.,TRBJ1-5,TGTGCCATCAACGGGGACAATCAGCCCCAGCATTTT,CAINGDNQPQHF
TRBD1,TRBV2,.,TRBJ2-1,TGTGCCAGCAGTGTAGCGGACAGGGCGCAGTTCTTC,CASSVADRAQFF
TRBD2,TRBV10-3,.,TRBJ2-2,TGTGCCATCACCGATCACGGCAATACTAGCGGGGGAGAGGCCGGGGAGCTGTTTTTT,CAITDHGNTSGGEAGELFF
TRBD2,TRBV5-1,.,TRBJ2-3,TGCGCCAGCAGCTTGAGGTTAGCTAGCGGGGTATCAGATACGCAGTATTTT,CASSLRLASGVSDTQYF
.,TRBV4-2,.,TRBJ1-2,TGTGCCAGCAGCCAAGAGACCGACAGCGCGTCTTTCTATGGCTACACCTTC,CASSQETDSASFYGYTF
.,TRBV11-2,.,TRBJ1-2,TGTGCCAGCAGCTTAACAGGGTCTAACTATGGCTACACCTTC,CASSLTGSNYGYTF
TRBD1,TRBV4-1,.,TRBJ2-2,TGCGCCAGCAGCCTGGACAGGGGGGCCGGGGAGCTGTTTTTT,CASSLDRGAGELFF
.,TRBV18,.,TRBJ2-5,TGTGCCAGCTCACTAAAACAAGAGACCCAGTACTTC,CASSLKQETQYF
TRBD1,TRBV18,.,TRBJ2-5,TGTGCCAGCTCAACGGGACAGGGAAAAGAGACCCAGTACTTC,CASSTGQGKETQYF
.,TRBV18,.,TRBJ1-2,TGTGCTAAGGGGAGGGAGGACTATGGCTACACCTTC,CAKGREDYGYTF
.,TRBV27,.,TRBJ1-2,TGTGCCAGCAGTTTGGCGGGGGACTATGGCTACACCTTC,CASSLAGDYGYTF
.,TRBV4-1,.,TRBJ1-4,TGCGCCAGCAGCCTAGCCTACCGTGAAAAACTGTTTTTT,CASSLAYREKLFF